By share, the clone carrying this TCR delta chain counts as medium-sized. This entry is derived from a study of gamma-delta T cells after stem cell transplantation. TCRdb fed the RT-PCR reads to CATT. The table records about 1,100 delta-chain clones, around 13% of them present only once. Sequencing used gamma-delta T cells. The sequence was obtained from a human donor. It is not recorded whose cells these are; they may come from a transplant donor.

The CDR3 DNA reads as TGTGCCTGCGACGACTTACTGGCCCACACCGATAAACTCATCTTT. Its protein product is CACDDLLAHTDKLIF. This chain joins TRDV2 and TRDJ1, with D possibly matching TRDD3 (5 bases). CDR3 length: 15 amino acids. V lost 7 bases and J lost 0, with 17 bases in between. Germline CDR1 reads GEAIGNYY; CDR2 reads EKD.